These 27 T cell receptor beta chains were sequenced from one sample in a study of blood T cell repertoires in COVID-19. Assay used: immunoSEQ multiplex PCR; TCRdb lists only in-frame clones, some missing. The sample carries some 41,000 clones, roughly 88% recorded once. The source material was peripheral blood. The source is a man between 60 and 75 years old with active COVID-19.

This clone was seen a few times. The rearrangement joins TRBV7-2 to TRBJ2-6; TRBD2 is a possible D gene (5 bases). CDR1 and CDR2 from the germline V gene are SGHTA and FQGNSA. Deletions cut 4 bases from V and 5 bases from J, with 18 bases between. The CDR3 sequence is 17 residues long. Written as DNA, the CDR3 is TGTGCCAGCAGCTCTTCAACCAGCGGTCCTAGGGCCAACGTCCTGACTTTC. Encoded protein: CASSSSTSGPRANVLTF. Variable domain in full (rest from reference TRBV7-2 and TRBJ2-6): GAGVSQSPSNKVTEKGKDVELRCDPISGHTALYWYRQSLGQGLEFLIYFQGNSAPDKSGLPSDRFSAERTGGSVSTLTIQRTQQEDSAVYLCASSSSTSGPRANVLTFGAGSRLTVL.

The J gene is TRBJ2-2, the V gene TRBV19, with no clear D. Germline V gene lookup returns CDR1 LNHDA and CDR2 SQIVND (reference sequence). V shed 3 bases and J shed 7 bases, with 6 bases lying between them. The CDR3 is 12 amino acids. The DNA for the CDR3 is TGTGCCAGTAGTATGTTCTTCGGGGAGCTGTTTTTT. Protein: CASSMFFGELFF.

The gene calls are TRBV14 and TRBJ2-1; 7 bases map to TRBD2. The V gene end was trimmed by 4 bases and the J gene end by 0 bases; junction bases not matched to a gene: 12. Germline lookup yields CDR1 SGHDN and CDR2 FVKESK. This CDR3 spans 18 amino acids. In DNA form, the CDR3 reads TGTGCCAGCAGCCCAATTAGCGGGCCCGCTTTCTCCTACAATGAGCAGTTCTTC. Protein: CASSPISGPAFSYNEQFF. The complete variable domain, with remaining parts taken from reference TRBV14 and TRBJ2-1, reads EAGVTQFPSHSVIEKGQTVTLRCDPISGHDNLYWYRRVMGKEIKFLLHFVKESKQDESGMPNNRFLAERTGGTYSTLKVQPAELEDSGVYFCASSPISGPAFSYNEQFFGPGTRLTVL.

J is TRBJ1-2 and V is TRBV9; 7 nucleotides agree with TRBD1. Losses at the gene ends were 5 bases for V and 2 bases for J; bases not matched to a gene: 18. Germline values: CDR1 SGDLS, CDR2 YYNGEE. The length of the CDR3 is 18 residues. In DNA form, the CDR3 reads TGTGCCAGCAGTCCTGTCCCGGGACAGTCGACGGAAAACTATGGCTACACCTTC. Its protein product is CASSPVPGQSTENYGYTF.

The CDR3 DNA sequence: TGTGCCAGCAGCCCCATCCGGGACAGGGTTACTAAGCAGTACTTC. Residues: CASSPIRDRVTKQYF. The chain has TRBV3-1 (or the pseudogene TRBV3-2) and TRBJ2-7; 9 bases are shared with TRBD1. CDR1 and CDR2 (germline): LGHDT, YNNKEL (reference sequence). The CDR3 has 15 amino acids. J was trimmed by 8 bases and V by 4 bases; bases with no gene match: 12.

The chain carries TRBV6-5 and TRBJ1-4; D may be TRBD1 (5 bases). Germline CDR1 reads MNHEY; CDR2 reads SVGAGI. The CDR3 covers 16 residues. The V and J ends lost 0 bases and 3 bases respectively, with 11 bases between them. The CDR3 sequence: CASSYSRRGANEKLFF. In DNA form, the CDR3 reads TGTGCCAGCAGTTACTCTAGGCGGGGGGCTAATGAAAAACTGTTTTTT.

CDR3 sequence (DNA): TGTGCCAGCAGCCACACGGACAGAGCGGGCTACACCTTC. Amino acid sequence: CASSHTDRAGYTF. The V gene is TRBV11-2, the J gene TRBJ1-2; D is possibly TRBD1 (6 bases). The germline V and J ends were trimmed by 5 bases and 8 bases, with 15 bases remaining between them. Per germline, CDR1 SGHAT and CDR2 FQNNGV. The CDR3 spans 13 residues. The whole variable domain, remainder taken from reference TRBV11-2 and TRBJ1-2, is EAGVAQSPRYKIIEKRQSVAFWCNPISGHATLYWYQQILGQGPKLLIQFQNNGVVDDSQLPKDRFSAERLKGVDSTLKIQPAKLEDSAVYLCASSHTDRAGYTFGSGTRLTVV.

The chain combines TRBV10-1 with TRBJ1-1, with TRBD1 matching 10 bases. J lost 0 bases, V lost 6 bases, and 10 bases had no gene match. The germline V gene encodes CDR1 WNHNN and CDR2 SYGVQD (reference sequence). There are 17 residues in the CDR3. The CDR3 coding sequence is TGCGCCAGCAGCCCTGGACAGGGGGTGGGAGTGAACACTGAAGCTTTCTTT. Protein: CASSPGQGVGVNTEAFF.

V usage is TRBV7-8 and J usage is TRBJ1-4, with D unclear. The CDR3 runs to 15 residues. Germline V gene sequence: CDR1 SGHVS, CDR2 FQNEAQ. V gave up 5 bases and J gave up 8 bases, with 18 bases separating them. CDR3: CASSPRGGFSEKLFF. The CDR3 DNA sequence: TGTGCCAGCAGCCCCCGGGGAGGGTTCTCAGAAAAACTGTTTTTT.

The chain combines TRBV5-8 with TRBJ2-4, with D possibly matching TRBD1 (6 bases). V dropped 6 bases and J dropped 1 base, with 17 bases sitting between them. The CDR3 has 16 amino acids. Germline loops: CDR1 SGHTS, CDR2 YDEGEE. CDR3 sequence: CASNPLRDIAKNIQYF. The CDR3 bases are TGTGCCAGCAACCCCCTCCGGGACATCGCCAAAAACATTCAGTACTTC. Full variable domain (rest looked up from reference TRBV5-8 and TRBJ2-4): EAGVTQSPTHLIKTRGQQATLRCSPISGHTSVYWYQQALGLGLQFLLWYDEGEERNRGNFPPRFSGRQFPNYSSELNVNALELEDSALYLCASNPLRDIAKNIQYFGAGTRLSVL.

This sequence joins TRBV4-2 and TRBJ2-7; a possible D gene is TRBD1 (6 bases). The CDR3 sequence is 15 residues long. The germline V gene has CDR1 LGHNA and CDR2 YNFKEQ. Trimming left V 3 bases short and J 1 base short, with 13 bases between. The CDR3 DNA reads TGTGCCAGCAGCCACCCCGGGACATTATCCTACGAGCAGTACTTC. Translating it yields CASSHPGTLSYEQYF.

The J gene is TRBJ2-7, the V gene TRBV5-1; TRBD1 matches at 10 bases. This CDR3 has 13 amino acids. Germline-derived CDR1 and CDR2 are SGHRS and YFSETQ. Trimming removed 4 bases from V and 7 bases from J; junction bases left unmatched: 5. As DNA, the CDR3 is TGCGCCAGCAGCACCGGACAGGGGGGTGAGCAGTACTTC. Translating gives CASSTGQGGEQYF.

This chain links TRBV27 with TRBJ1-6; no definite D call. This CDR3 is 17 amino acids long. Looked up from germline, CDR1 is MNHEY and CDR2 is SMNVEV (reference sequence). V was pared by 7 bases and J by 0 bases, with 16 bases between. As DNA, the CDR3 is TGTGCCAGCAATCCATTCGGTCCGAGCTCCTATAATTCACCCCTCCACTTT. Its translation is CASNPFGPSSYNSPLHF.

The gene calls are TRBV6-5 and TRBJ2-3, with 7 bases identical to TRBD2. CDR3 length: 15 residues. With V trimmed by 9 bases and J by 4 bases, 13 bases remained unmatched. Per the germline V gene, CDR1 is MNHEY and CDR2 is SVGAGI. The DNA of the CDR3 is TGTGCCAGTCCGGAGGGAGCGGGATACTCAGATACGCAGTATTTT. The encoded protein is CASPEGAGYSDTQYF.

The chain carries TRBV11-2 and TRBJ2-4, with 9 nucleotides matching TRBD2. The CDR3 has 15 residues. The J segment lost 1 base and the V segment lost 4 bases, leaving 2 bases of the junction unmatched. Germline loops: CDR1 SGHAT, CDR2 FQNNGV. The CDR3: CASSSGLAAKNIQYF. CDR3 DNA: TGTGCCAGCAGCTCCGGACTAGCGGCCAAAAACATTCAGTACTTC. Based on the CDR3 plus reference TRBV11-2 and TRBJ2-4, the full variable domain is EAGVAQSPRYKIIEKRQSVAFWCNPISGHATLYWYQQILGQGPKLLIQFQNNGVVDDSQLPKDRFSAERLKGVDSTLKIQPAKLEDSAVYLCASSSGLAAKNIQYFGAGTRLSVL.

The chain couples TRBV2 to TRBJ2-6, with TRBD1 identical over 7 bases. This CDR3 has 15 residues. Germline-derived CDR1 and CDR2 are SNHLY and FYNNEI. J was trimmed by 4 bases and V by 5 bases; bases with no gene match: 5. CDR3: CASSSQGNGANVLTF. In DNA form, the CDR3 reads TGTGCCAGCAGTTCACAGGGGAACGGGGCCAACGTCCTGACTTTC. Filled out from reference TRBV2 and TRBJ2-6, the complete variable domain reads EPEVTQTPSHQVTQMGQEVILRCVPISNHLYFYWYRQILGQKVEFLVSFYNNEISEKSEIFDDQFSVERPDGSNFTLKIRSTKLEDSAMYFCASSSQGNGANVLTFGAGSRLTVL.

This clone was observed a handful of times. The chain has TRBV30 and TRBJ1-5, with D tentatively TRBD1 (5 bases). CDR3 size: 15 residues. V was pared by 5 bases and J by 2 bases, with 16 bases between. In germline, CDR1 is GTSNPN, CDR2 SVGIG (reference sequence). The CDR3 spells CAWAPVGGGNQPQHF. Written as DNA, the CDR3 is TGTGCCTGGGCGCCTGTCGGGGGGGGCAATCAGCCCCAGCATTTT. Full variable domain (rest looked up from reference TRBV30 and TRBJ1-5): SQTIHQWPATLVQPVGSPLSLECTVEGTSNPNLYWYRQAAGRGLQLLFYSVGIGQISSEVPQNLSASRPQDRQFILSSKKLLLSDSGFYLCAWAPVGGGNQPQHFGDGTRLSIL.

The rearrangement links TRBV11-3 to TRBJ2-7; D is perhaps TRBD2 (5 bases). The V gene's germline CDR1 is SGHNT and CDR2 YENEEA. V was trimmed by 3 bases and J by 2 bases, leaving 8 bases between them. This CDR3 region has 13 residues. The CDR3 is CASSFGETYEQYF. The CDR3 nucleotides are TGTGCCAGCAGCTTTGGGGAGACCTACGAGCAGTACTTC.

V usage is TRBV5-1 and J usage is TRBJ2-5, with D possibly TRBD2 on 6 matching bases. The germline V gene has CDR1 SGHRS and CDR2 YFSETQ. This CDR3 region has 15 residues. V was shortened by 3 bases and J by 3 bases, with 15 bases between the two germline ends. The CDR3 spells CASSWVGGNEETQYF. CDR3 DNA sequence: TGCGCCAGCAGCTGGGTCGGGGGAAATGAAGAGACCCAGTACTTC.

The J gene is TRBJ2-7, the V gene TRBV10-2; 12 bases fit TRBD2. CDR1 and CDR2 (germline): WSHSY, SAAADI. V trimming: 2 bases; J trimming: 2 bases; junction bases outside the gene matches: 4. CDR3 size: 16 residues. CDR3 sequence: CASSEPGLAGTYEQYF. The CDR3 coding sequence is TGCGCCAGCAGTGAGCCCGGACTAGCGGGGACCTACGAGCAGTACTTC.

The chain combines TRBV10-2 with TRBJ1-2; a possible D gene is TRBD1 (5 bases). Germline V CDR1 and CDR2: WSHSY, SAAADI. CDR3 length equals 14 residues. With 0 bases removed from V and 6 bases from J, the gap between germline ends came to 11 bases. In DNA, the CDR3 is TGCGCCAGCAGTGAGTCGGGAGGGGAAGATGGCTACACCTTC. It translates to CASSESGGEDGYTF.

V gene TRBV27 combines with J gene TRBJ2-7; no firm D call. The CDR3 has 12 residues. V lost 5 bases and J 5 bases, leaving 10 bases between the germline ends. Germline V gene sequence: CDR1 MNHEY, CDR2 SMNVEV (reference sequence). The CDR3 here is CASSLTRDEQYF. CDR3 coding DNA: TGTGCCAGCAGTCTGACCCGGGACGAGCAGTACTTC.

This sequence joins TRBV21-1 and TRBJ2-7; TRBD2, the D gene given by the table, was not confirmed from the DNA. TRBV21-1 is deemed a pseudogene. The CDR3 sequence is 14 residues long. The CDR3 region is CASSKGTSGIEQYF. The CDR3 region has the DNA TGTGCCAGCAGCAAAGGGACTAGCGGGATTGAGCAGTACTTC.

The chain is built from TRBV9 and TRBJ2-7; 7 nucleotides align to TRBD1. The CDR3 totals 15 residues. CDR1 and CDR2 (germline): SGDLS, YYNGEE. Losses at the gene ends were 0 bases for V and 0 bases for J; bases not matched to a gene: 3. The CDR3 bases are TGTGCCAGCAGCGTAGGGGACAGCACCTCCTACGAGCAGTACTTC. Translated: CASSVGDSTSYEQYF.

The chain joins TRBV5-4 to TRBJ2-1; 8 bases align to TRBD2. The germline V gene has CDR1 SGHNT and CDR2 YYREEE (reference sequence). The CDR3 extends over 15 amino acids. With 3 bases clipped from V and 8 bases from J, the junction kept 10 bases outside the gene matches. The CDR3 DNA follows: TGTGCCAGCAGCTCGAAGCGGGAGTTAGACGATGAGCAGTTCTTC. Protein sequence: CASSSKRELDDEQFF. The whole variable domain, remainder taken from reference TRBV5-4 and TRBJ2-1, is ETGVTQSPTHLIKTRGQQVTLRCSSQSGHNTVSWYQQALGQGPQFIFQYYREEENGRGNFPPRFSGLQFPNYSSELNVNALELDDSALYLCASSSKRELDDEQFFGPGTRLTVL.

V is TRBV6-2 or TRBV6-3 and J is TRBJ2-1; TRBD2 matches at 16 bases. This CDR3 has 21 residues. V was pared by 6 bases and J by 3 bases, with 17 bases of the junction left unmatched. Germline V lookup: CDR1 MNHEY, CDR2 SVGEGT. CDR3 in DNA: TGTGCCAGCAGCTCCAGCCTCGCCGGGACTAGCGGGAGGGTGGACTACAATGAGCAGTTCTTC. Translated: CASSSSLAGTSGRVDYNEQFF.

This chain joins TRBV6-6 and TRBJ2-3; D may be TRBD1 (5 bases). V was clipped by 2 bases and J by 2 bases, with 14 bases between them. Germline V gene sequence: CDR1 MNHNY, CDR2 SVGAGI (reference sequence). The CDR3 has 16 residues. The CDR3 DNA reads TGTGCCAGCAGTTACCGCAGGGCGCTGGACACAGATACGCAGTATTTT. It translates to CASSYRRALDTDTQYF.